Following are 26 T cell receptor beta chains from one sample sequenced in a study of T cell responses to AZD1222 COVID-19 vaccine. Sequencing was performed with immunoSEQ multiplex PCR; in TCRdb, only in-frame clones are kept and a portion is missing. The sample yields over 100,000 clones, roughly 89% seen once. The specimen comprised peripheral blood, sampled on day 0 of AZD1222 vaccination. These receptors all stem from an adult in good health.

J is TRBJ2-3 and V is TRBV6-2 or TRBV6-3; D not resolved. V was cut by 6 bases and J by 7 bases, with 8 bases left in between. CDR1 MNHEY and CDR2 SVGEGT come from the germline V gene. CDR3 size: 11 residues. The CDR3 coding sequence is TGTGCCAGCAGCTCGGCCTATACGCAGTATTTT. The encoded protein is CASSSAYTQYF.

The chain employs TRBV18 and TRBJ1-4; D remains ambiguous. This CDR3 has 14 residues. Trimming left V 2 bases short and J 4 bases short, with 8 bases between. Per the germline V gene, CDR1 is KGHSH and CDR2 is LQKENI. The CDR3 region has the DNA TGTGCCAGCTCACCAACCCAAGATAATGAAAAACTGTTTTTT. This gives the protein CASSPTQDNEKLFF.

This clone came up once. This chain connects TRBV28 to TRBJ1-4; 9 positions match TRBD1. Losses at the gene ends were 6 bases for V and 5 bases for J; bases not matched to a gene: 7. The germline CDR1 and CDR2 sequences are MDHEN and SYDVKM. The length of the CDR3 is 15 residues. The DNA of the CDR3 is TGTGCCAGCAGCCGCGGGACAGGGAGAAATGAAAAACTGTTTTTT. This translates into CASSRGTGRNEKLFF.

V usage is TRBV5-8 and J usage is TRBJ1-5; TRBD1 matches 10 bases. Germline assignment: CDR1 SGHTS and CDR2 YDEGEE. J lost 4 bases, V lost 4 bases, and 5 bases had no gene match. The CDR3 consists of 15 residues. CDR3 in DNA: TGTGCCAGCAGCCTGGGGGGACAGGGGAATCAGCCCCAGCATTTT. As protein: CASSLGGQGNQPQHF.

A single count supports this clone. This rearrangement joins TRBV6-5 to TRBJ1-2; D perhaps matches TRBD1 (5 bases). Looked up from germline, CDR1 is MNHEY and CDR2 is SVGAGI. CDR3 length: 14 residues. V lost 6 bases to trimming and J lost 0 bases, with 11 bases between them. The CDR3 bases are TGTGCCAGCAGGAAGACAGCTACTAACTATGGCTACACCTTC. Translating gives CASRKTATNYGYTF.

V and J are TRBV5-1 and TRBJ2-7, with D hard to call. This CDR3 has 15 residues. Deletions cut 2 bases from V and 0 bases from J, with 12 bases between. Germline CDR1 SGHRS, CDR2 YFSETQ. CDR3 coding DNA: TGCGCCAGCAGCTTCGACGCGATGGGCTCCTACGAGCAGTACTTC. This gives the protein CASSFDAMGSYEQYF.

The chain carries TRBV2 and TRBJ2-1; D is unresolved. CDR3 size: 17 residues. CDR1 is SNHLY and CDR2 is FYNNEI in the germline V gene. The V and J ends lost 7 bases and 3 bases respectively, with 22 bases between them. The CDR3 region has the DNA TGTGCCAGCACTCTAGAACCCCCCCGTTTTCTCTACAATGAGCAGTTCTTC. This codes for CASTLEPPRFLYNEQFF.

The genes are TRBV10-3 and TRBJ2-1; possibly TRBD2 for D (6 bases). Trimming stripped 7 bases from V and 4 bases from J, with 11 bases between. The CDR3 consists of 13 residues. Germline V lookup: CDR1 ENHRY, CDR2 SYGVKD. CDR3 DNA sequence: TGTGCCATCACGGGAGACTTGTACAATGAGCAGTTCTTC. The encoded protein is CAITGDLYNEQFF.

The chain carries TRBV11-2 and TRBJ2-1, with 8 bases that match TRBD2. CDR3 size: 16 residues. The trim removed 4 bases at V and 0 bases at J, leaving 5 bases unmatched. CDR1 SGHAT and CDR2 FQNNGV come from the germline V gene. The CDR3 coding sequence is TGTGCCAGCAGCTACGGGGGGGCCGGCTCCTACAATGAGCAGTTCTTC. Translating gives CASSYGGAGSYNEQFF.

This clone has just one count. The chain has TRBV5-1 and TRBJ1-4, with no clear D. The ends were cut back, 4 bases at V and 5 bases at J, with 9 bases in the middle. The CDR3 runs to 13 residues. Germline-derived CDR1 and CDR2 are SGHRS and YFSETQ. The CDR3 spells CASSLASNEKLFF. DNA for the CDR3: TGCGCCAGCAGCCTGGCCTCAAATGAAAAACTGTTTTTT.

This sequence joins TRBV29-1 and TRBJ2-2; TRBD2 is a possible D gene (6 bases). V was cut by 5 bases and J by 3 bases, with 13 bases left in between. CDR3 length: 14 amino acids. The germline CDR1 and CDR2 sequences are SQVTM and ANQGSEA. CDR3 sequence: CSVSRDWDTGELFF. The CDR3 DNA sequence: TGCAGCGTTTCAAGGGACTGGGACACCGGGGAGCTGTTTTTT.

The chain employs TRBV11-2 and TRBJ2-3; D is uncertain. The germline gives CDR1 SGHAT, CDR2 FQNNGV. Between the trimmed V and J ends, which lost 5 bases and 6 bases, there was a span of 9 bases. The length of the CDR3 is 12 residues. The CDR3: CASSPRWDTQYF. The CDR3 DNA follows: TGTGCCAGCAGCCCCCGGTGGGATACGCAGTATTTT.

This chain connects TRBV7-9 to TRBJ1-1; the D is unclear. Trimming stripped 2 bases from V and 2 bases from J, with 12 bases between. In germline, CDR1 is SEHNR, CDR2 FQNEAQ (reference sequence). This CDR3 has 15 amino acids. CDR3 protein: CASSLLISINTEAFF. The DNA of the CDR3 is TGTGCCAGCAGCTTACTTATATCGATAAACACTGAAGCTTTCTTT.

The V and J genes are TRBV5-1 and TRBJ1-5; D unresolved. The CDR3 length is 19 residues. The germline V gene encodes CDR1 SGHRS and CDR2 YFSETQ. Trimming removed 1 base from V and 2 bases from J, with 22 bases in between. The CDR3 DNA is TGCGCCAGCAGCTTGTTCCGGGTCGGCGCCAGAGGCGGCAATCAGCCCCAGCATTTT. Its protein product is CASSLFRVGARGGNQPQHF.

The chain joins TRBV3-1 (or the pseudogene TRBV3-2) to TRBJ2-3, with D maybe TRBD2 (6 bases). The CDR3 spans 15 residues. CDR1 and CDR2 (germline): LGHDT, YNNKEL (reference sequence). Trimming shortened V by 4 bases and J by 4 bases, and 15 bases separated the two germline ends. CDR3 residues: CASSPVGGGSDTQYF. The CDR3 nucleotides read TGTGCCAGCAGCCCAGTCGGGGGTGGGTCAGATACGCAGTATTTT.

The chain is built from TRBV28 and TRBJ2-5; D not resolved. Germline values: CDR1 MDHEN, CDR2 SYDVKM. Trimming took 10 bases from V and 5 from J, leaving 11 bases between them. The CDR3 is 11 amino acids. The CDR3 coding sequence is TGTGCCACCTTTAGTTGGGAGACCCAGTACTTC. It codes for CATFSWETQYF.

The rearrangement links TRBV7-8 to TRBJ2-2; D remains ambiguous. Trimming cost V 0 bases and J 0 bases, with 8 bases left between them. The germline V gene has CDR1 SGHVS and CDR2 FQNEAQ. The CDR3 is 16 residues long. CDR3: CASSLAEIANTGELFF. In nucleotides, the CDR3 is TGTGCCAGCAGCTTAGCAGAGATTGCGAACACCGGGGAGCTGTTTTTT.

This clone has a single count. The genes are TRBV28 and TRBJ2-2, with 7 bases lining up with TRBD2. The CDR3 sequence is 14 residues long. Germline values: CDR1 MDHEN, CDR2 SYDVKM. Trimming at V came to 5 bases and at J to 6 bases, leaving 6 bases not matched to a gene. In nucleotides, the CDR3 is TGTGCCAGCAGTACCCCGGGGGGTTCCGGGGAGCTGTTTTTT. Protein: CASSTPGGSGELFF. Filled out from reference TRBV28 and TRBJ2-2, the complete variable domain reads DVKVTQSSRYLVKRTGEKVFLECVQDMDHENMFWYRQDPGLGLRLIYFSYDVKMKEKGDIPEGYSVSREKKERFSLILESASTNQTSMYLCASSTPGGSGELFFGEGSRLTVL.

The V gene is TRBV4-1, the J gene TRBJ2-7; D is unclear. CDR1 and CDR2 (germline): MGHRA, YSYEKL. V was clipped by 0 bases and J by 4 bases, with 10 bases between them. CDR3 size: 14 residues. The CDR3 spells CASSQDLQSYEQYF. The CDR3 DNA follows: TGCGCCAGCAGCCAAGATCTACAGTCTTACGAGCAGTACTTC.

This chain connects TRBV19 to TRBJ2-7; a weak D match, TRBD2 (5 bases). V lost 5 bases and J lost 0, with 11 bases in between. Germline CDR1 LNHDA, CDR2 SQIVND (reference sequence). The CDR3 has 14 residues. CDR3 nucleotide sequence: TGTGCCAGTAGTGCCGCCGGGGTCTCCTACGAGCAGTACTTC. This translates into CASSAAGVSYEQYF.

The chain has TRBV24-1 and TRBJ1-1, with D unresolved. There are 9 residues in the CDR3. V was shortened by 11 bases and J by 11 bases, with 11 bases between the two germline ends. CDR1 is KGHDR and CDR2 is SFDVKD in the germline V gene. DNA for the CDR3: TGTGCCAGGGGAAATAGGGCTTTCTTT. Residues: CARGNRAFF.

The chain employs TRBV4-1 and TRBJ1-6; 8 bases map to TRBD1. Germline trimming cut 1 base from V and 10 bases from J; bases unmatched to any gene: 9. The CDR3 extends over 16 amino acids. Germline V CDR1 and CDR2: MGHRA, YSYEKL. The chain's CDR3 is CASSQGQGAQGSPLHF. Here the CDR3 DNA reads TGCGCCAGCAGCCAAGGGCAGGGGGCGCAGGGCTCACCCCTCCACTTT.

The chain joins TRBV14 to TRBJ2-3; 8 positions agree with TRBD1. Per germline, CDR1 SGHDN and CDR2 FVKESK. V lost 4 bases and J lost 4; bases outside the gene matches: 7. This CDR3 has 15 residues. DNA for the CDR3: TGTGCCAGCAGCCCGTGGACAGGGTTATCAGATACGCAGTATTTT. Its translation: CASSPWTGLSDTQYF.

The V gene is TRBV7-9, the J gene TRBJ1-1; unclear D gene. Per germline, CDR1 SEHNR and CDR2 FQNEAQ (reference sequence). V was pared by 0 bases and J by 1 base, with 9 bases between. The length of the CDR3 is 15 residues. For the CDR3, the DNA is TGTGCCAGCAGCTTAGCGCGAGGCGAGAACACTGAAGCTTTCTTT. Its translation: CASSLARGENTEAFF.

CDR3 loop: CASSLDRTGNTIYF. As DNA, the CDR3 is TGTGCCAGCAGCTTAGACAGAACTGGAAACACCATATATTTT. This chain connects TRBV5-4 to TRBJ1-3; a possible D gene is TRBD1 (5 bases). V dropped 2 bases and J dropped 2 bases, with 8 bases sitting between them. The CDR3 totals 14 residues. Germline CDR1 SGHNT, CDR2 YYREEE (reference sequence).

This chain uses TRBV10-2 with TRBJ1-2; D is possibly TRBD1 (6 bases). Germline V gives CDR1 WSHSY, CDR2 SAAADI. V lost 6 bases and J lost 2, with 7 bases in between. The CDR3 spans 12 residues. The CDR3 is CASRQGNYGYTF. In nucleotides, the CDR3 is TGCGCCAGCAGACAGGGAAACTATGGCTACACCTTC.